This is a list of T cell receptor beta chains from one sample in a study of T cell responses to AZD1222 COVID-19 vaccine. TCRdb keeps only in-frame clones here, not all; method: immunoSEQ multiplex PCR. This table has 95,000 to 150,000 clones, 75% to 90% appearing once. Specimen: peripheral blood, collected on day 0 of AZD1222 vaccination. These receptors originate from an adult in good health. The CDR3 runs from the conserved cysteine through the conserved F or W. D genes are given only for firm matches. Expanded clones get a size class; other rows say once, few or many, or leave the size out.

D gene	V gene	J gene	clone size	CDR3 DNA	CDR3 protein
.	TRBV5-1	TRBJ2-1	few	TGCGCCAGCAGCCGTGATCCCAGCTCCTACAATGAGCAGTTCTTC	CASSRDPSSYNEQFF
.	TRBV10-3	TRBJ2-5	.	TGTGCCATCAGTGAGGCTCTACAAGAGACCCAGTACTTC	CAISEALQETQYF
.	TRBV14	TRBJ1-6	.	TGTGCCAGCAGCCAAGAAAGAGTAATATCACCCCTCCACTTT	CASSQERVISPLHF
.	TRBV19	TRBJ1-2	.	TGTGCCAGTAGTATAGATCAGGGACGTGAAGGCTACACCTTC	CASSIDQGREGYTF
.	TRBV6-1	TRBJ1-5	.	TGTGCCAGCAGTGACCCCCAGGGCCCCTATCAGCCCCAGCATTTT	CASSDPQGPYQPQHF
TRBD1	TRBV5-5	TRBJ1-6	.	TGTGCCAGCAGCGGACAGGGTCCCGACCCTCGGTCACCCCTCCACTTT	CASSGQGPDPRSPLHF
.	TRBV24-1	TRBJ2-1	.	TGTGCCACCAGTGGAAGGATTAGCCCCTTCAATGAGCAGTTCTTC	CATSGRISPFNEQFF
TRBD1	TRBV19	TRBJ1-5	.	TGTGCCAGTAGTATAAGACAGGGGAGGAGGACCCAGCATTTT	CASSIRQGRRTQHF
TRBD1	TRBV28	TRBJ2-1	.	TGTGCCAGCAGTTCCGGGGACAGGGTGCGCAATGAGCAGTTCTTC	CASSSGDRVRNEQFF
.	TRBV4-1	TRBJ2-7	few	TGCGCCAGCAGCCACCGAGGGGTTGGGGGCTCCTACGAGCAGTACTTC	CASSHRGVGGSYEQYF
.	TRBV6-2/TRBV6-3	TRBJ2-7	.	TGTGCCAGCAGTTACATGGAGGACAGCGAGCAGTACTTC	CASSYMEDSEQYF
.	TRBV18	TRBJ2-7	.	TGTGCCAGCTCACAGGGGGGCGAGCAGTACTTC	CASSQGGEQYF
.	TRBV9	TRBJ2-1	.	TGTGCCAGCAGCGACGTCAGAATAGGCTCCTACAATGAGCAGTTCTTC	CASSDVRIGSYNEQFF
TRBD1	TRBV28	TRBJ1-6	.	TGTGCCAGCAGTTTCACCTACAGGGGTGAATCACCCCTCCACTTT	CASSFTYRGESPLHF
.	TRBV18	TRBJ1-5	.	TGTGCCAGCTCACCCCAGCGGGGGGAAGGTCAGCCCCAGCATTTT	CASSPQRGEGQPQHF
.	TRBV4-3	TRBJ2-7	.	TGCGCCAGCAGCTGGGGGAGCTCCTACGAGCAGTACTTC	CASSWGSSYEQYF
.	TRBV15	TRBJ2-2	.	TGTGCCACCAGCAAACCCAGCCTAATCACCGGGGAGCTGTTTTTT	CATSKPSLITGELFF
TRBD1	TRBV5-1	TRBJ1-4	.	TGCGCCAGCAGCTTAGGGGGCGAAAAACTGTTTTTT	CASSLGGEKLFF
TRBD2	TRBV29-1	TRBJ2-3	once	TGCAGCCTGGCGGGGGGGTCAGATACGCAGTATTTT	CSLAGGSDTQYF
TRBD2	TRBV7-3	TRBJ2-3	.	TGTGCCAGCAGTCCTAGCGGGATAGATACGCAGTATTTT	CASSPSGIDTQYF
.	TRBV28	TRBJ2-1	.	TGTGCCAGCAGTTTATTATATCTAGTAGGGCGGGCCACCTACAATGAGCAGTTCTTC	CASSLLYLVGRATYNEQFF
TRBD2	TRBV2	TRBJ2-5	.	TGTGCCAGCTGGGGACTAGAAGAGACCCAGTACTTC	CASWGLEETQYF
.	TRBV5-1	TRBJ2-7	.	TGCGCCAGCAGCTTGAACCTGGACCCCTACGAGCAGTACTTC	CASSLNLDPYEQYF